A single sample is the source of the 16 T cell receptor beta chains below, sequenced in a study of T-cell reconstitution after alpha-beta-depleted transplantation in children. Unique molecular identifiers were built into the TCRbeta library. TCRdb itself ran the PCR reads through MiXCR, one entry per CDR3 protein. The sample carries 600,000 to 700,000 distinct CDR3 sequences, around 17% recorded once. The specimen was PBMCs from the stem cell graft donor, collected from the stem cell graft. These receptors were taken from a human donor who donated a stem cell graft to a child with acute myeloid leukemia.

This clonotype appeared once. The chain has TRBV5-1 and TRBJ2-5; maybe TRBD1 (5 bases). The ends were cut back, 0 bases at V and 2 bases at J, with 11 bases in the middle. In germline, CDR1 is SGHRS, CDR2 YFSETQ. The CDR3 is made up of 15 amino acids. In DNA form, the CDR3 reads TGCGCCAGCAGCTTGGCCATAGGGGAACAAGAGACCCAGTACTTC. Residues: CASSLAIGEQETQYF.

The gene calls are TRBV13 and TRBJ2-7, with D maybe TRBD2 (6 bases). This CDR3 has 11 amino acids. Germline loops: CDR1 PRHDT, CDR2 FYEKMQ (reference sequence). V lost 5 bases and J lost 7, with 9 bases in between. This chain's CDR3 is CASSQGLEQYV. In DNA, the CDR3 is TGTGCCAGCAGCCAGGGACTGGAGCAGTACGTC.

In DNA form, the CDR3 reads TGTGCCAGCAGCTTAGCGCAGGGGTCAGAGACCCAGTACTTC. It encodes CASSLAQGSETQYF. This chain uses TRBV7-9 with TRBJ2-5; D might be TRBD1 (6 bases). CDR1 and CDR2 from the germline V gene are SEHNR and FQNEAQ (reference sequence). Between the trimmed V and J ends, which lost 0 bases and 4 bases, there was a span of 9 bases. The CDR3 is made up of 14 amino acids.

The V and J genes are TRBV29-1 and TRBJ2-1, with D possibly TRBD1 on 6 matching bases. Germline-derived CDR1 and CDR2 are SQVTM and ANQGSEA. This CDR3 has 16 residues. Trimming shortened V by 4 bases and J by 3 bases, and 19 bases separated the two germline ends. This chain's CDR3 is CSVVVGGRSLYNEQFF. CDR3 bases: TGCAGCGTTGTGGTTGGGGGCAGGTCTCTCTACAATGAGCAGTTCTTC.

This clonotype was detected ten times or more. This rearrangement joins TRBV6-1 to TRBJ1-5; D remains unclear. Trimming shortened V by 4 bases and J by 4 bases, and 5 bases separated the two germline ends. The germline gives CDR1 MNHNS, CDR2 SASEGT. The CDR3 is 12 amino acids. CDR3: CASSGVNQPQHF. The DNA for the CDR3 is TGTGCCAGCAGTGGGGTAAATCAGCCCCAGCATTTT.

The V and J genes are TRBV4-3 and TRBJ2-5; the D is unclear. There are 12 residues in the CDR3. Germline CDR1 is LGHNA and CDR2 is YSLEER. V dropped 0 bases and J dropped 5 bases, with 4 bases sitting between them. CDR3 residues: CASSQDSETQYF. The DNA for the CDR3 is TGCGCCAGCAGCCAAGATTCGGAGACCCAGTACTTC.

The table lists this clonotype with many counts. The CDR3 protein is CASSQDLSTGTGYNEQFF. CDR3 DNA: TGTGCCAGCAGCCAAGATCTCTCAACAGGGACGGGATACAATGAGCAGTTCTTC. The V and J genes are TRBV14 and TRBJ2-1; D may be TRBD1 (6 bases). The V gene lost 0 bases and the J gene lost 4 bases, with 19 bases spanning the gap. Germline V gene lookup returns CDR1 SGHDN and CDR2 FVKESK. This CDR3 has 18 residues.

The chain is built from TRBV11-3 and TRBJ2-5; TRBD1 matches at 9 bases. The germline V gene has CDR1 SGHNT and CDR2 YENEEA. The J segment lost 4 bases and the V segment lost 5 bases, leaving 14 bases of the junction unmatched. The CDR3 runs 17 residues. For the CDR3, the DNA is TGTGCCAGCAGCCCCGGGACAGGGTTGAAGGGACGAGAGACCCAGTACTTC. Amino acids: CASSPGTGLKGRETQYF.

This clonotype was recorded many times. The CDR3 protein is CSATGGYTEAFF. The CDR3, as DNA: TGCAGTGCTACAGGAGGGTACACTGAAGCTTTCTTT. V and J are TRBV20-1 and TRBJ1-1; D is unresolved. The CDR3 runs to 12 residues. Germline CDR1 is DFQATT and CDR2 is SNEGSKA (reference sequence). Trimming took off 4 bases at V and 3 bases at J, with 9 bases between the two ends.

This clonotype has only a few counts. The rearrangement uses TRBV4-3 and TRBJ1-1; no definite D call. Germline lookup yields CDR1 LGHNA and CDR2 YSLEER. The CDR3 is 13 residues long. The V and J ends lost 1 base and 6 bases respectively, with 9 bases between them. The CDR3 bases are TGCGCCAGCAGCCAAGCACGTGGAGCTGAAGCTTTCTTT. It encodes CASSQARGAEAFF.

In its sample, this clonotype was seen a few times. The chain joins TRBV13 to TRBJ2-1, with 9 nucleotides matching TRBD1. Looked up from germline, CDR1 is PRHDT and CDR2 is FYEKMQ (reference sequence). The CDR3 is 15 residues long. V was clipped by 5 bases and J by 6 bases; unmatched bases: 8. In DNA form, the CDR3 reads TGTGCCAGCAGCCCTTACAGGGGGCTCGCCAATGAGCAGTTCTTC. This encodes CASSPYRGLANEQFF.

Many counts were recorded for this clonotype. The chain recombines TRBV20-1 with TRBJ1-2; tentative D call: TRBD1 (6 bases). This CDR3 has 15 amino acids. Germline loops: CDR1 DFQATT, CDR2 SNEGSKA (reference sequence). Trimming stripped 2 bases from V and 6 bases from J, with 19 bases between. The DNA for the CDR3 is TGCAGTGCTAGAAGTCCCGGGACAACTCTACATGGCTACACCTTC. Amino acid sequence: CSARSPGTTLHGYTF.

The V gene is TRBV7-2, the J gene TRBJ1-2; 8 bases fit TRBD1. The V segment lost 7 bases and the J segment 6 bases; nucleotides outside the gene matches: 16. This CDR3 is built from 16 residues. CDR1 is SGHTA and CDR2 is FQGNSA in the germline V gene. The CDR3 nucleotides read TGTGCCAGCAAGATTCAGCCGGGACAGGTGACGCATGGCTACACCTTC. Protein: CASKIQPGQVTHGYTF.

This clonotype was counted at least ten times. The chain uses TRBV29-1 and TRBJ2-1; D uncertain. V lost 7 bases, J lost 6 bases, and 13 bases lay in between. The CDR3 contains 12 residues. From germline, CDR1 is SQVTM and CDR2 ANQGSEA. This CDR3 is CSADGGSNEQFF. CDR3 DNA sequence: TGCAGCGCTGATGGTGGGTCCAATGAGCAGTTCTTC.

This clonotype was detected many times. This chain links TRBV7-9 with TRBJ2-1, with 7 bases fitting TRBD1. Trimming at V came to 5 bases and at J to 8 bases, leaving 9 bases not matched to a gene. From germline, CDR1 is SEHNR and CDR2 FQNEAQ (reference sequence). This CDR3 is 14 amino acids long. The CDR3 is CASSHGQEEDEQFF. The CDR3, as DNA: TGTGCCAGCAGCCACGGACAGGAGGAGGATGAGCAGTTCTTC.

The chain employs TRBV15 and TRBJ1-1; the D is unclear. Trimming took off 6 bases at V and 4 bases at J, with 12 bases between the two ends. Per the germline V gene, CDR1 is LNHNV and CDR2 is YYDKDF (reference sequence). The CDR3 spans 13 residues. CDR3 loop: CATRATMGTEAFF. The DNA of the CDR3 is TGTGCCACCAGGGCGACCATGGGCACTGAAGCTTTCTTT.